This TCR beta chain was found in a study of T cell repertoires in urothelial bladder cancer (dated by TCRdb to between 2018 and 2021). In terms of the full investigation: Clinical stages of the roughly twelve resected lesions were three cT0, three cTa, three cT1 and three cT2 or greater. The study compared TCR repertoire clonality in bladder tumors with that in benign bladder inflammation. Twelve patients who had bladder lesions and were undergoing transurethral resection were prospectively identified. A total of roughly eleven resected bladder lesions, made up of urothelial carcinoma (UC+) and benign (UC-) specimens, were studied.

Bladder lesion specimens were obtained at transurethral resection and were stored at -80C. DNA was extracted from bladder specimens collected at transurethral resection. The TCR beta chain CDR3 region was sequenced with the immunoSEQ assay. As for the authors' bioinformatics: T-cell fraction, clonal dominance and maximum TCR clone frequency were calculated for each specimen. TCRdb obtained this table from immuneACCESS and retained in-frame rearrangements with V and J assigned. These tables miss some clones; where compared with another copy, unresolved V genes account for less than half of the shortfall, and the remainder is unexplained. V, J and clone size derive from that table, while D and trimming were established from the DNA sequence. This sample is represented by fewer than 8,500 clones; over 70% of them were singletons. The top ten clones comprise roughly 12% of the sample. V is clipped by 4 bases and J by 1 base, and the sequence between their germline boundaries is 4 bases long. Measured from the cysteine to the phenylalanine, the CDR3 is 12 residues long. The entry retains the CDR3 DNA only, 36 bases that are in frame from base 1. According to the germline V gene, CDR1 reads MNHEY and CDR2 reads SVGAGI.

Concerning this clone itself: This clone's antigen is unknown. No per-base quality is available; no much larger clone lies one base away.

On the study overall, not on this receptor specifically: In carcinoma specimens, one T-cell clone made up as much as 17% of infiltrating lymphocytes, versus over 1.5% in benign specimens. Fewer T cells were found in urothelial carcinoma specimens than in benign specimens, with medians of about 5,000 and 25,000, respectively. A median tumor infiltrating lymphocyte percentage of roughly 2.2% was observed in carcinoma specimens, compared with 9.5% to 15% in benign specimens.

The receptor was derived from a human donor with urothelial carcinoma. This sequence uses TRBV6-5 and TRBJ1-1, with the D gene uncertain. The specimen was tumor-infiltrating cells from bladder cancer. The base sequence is TGTGCCAGCAGTTTTAAGAACACTGAAGCTTTCTTT. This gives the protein CASSFKNTEAFF.